This TCR beta chain was captured by sequencing in a study of blood T cell repertoires in COVID-19. The overall study: Acute-phase and convalescent COVID-19 samples originated in the United States, Italy and Spain. T cells, B-cell-depleted T cells, or PBMCs supplied cDNA or gDNA.

Original analysis: Reference gene primer amplification yielded estimated nucleated cell counts. Produced via immunoSEQ multiplex PCR; TCRdb's table is partial and in-frame only. V, J and clone size are those of that table, while D and trimming were read from the DNA. The sample records around 99,000 clones, more than 80% being singletons. There are 15 residues in the CDR3. V lost 3 bases to trimming and J lost 1 base; unmatched junction nucleotides: 3. Germline CDR1 and CDR2: SGHTA and FQGTGA. This TCR derives from a human donor in a cohort sampled during active COVID-19. The V gene is TRBV7-3, the J gene TRBJ2-3; TRBD2 matches at 8 bases. The source material was peripheral blood. The CDR3 sequence is CASSFTRGGTDTQYF. CDR3 coding DNA: TGTGCCAGCAGCTTTACGCGGGGGGGCACAGATACGCAGTATTTT.